What follows is one T cell receptor beta chain and its context. Trimming took 8 bases from V and 6 from J, leaving 14 bases between them. Germline assignment: CDR1 LNHDA and CDR2 SQIVND (reference sequence). The CDR3 has 13 residues. This entry is derived from a study of primary melanoma T cells and metastatic recurrence. Study summary: These T2 to T4 primary melanomas had thickness greater than 1 mm.

Clones were sequenced by immunoSEQ multiplex PCR, and TCRdb holds only the in-frame ones, with some missing. The sample carries some 1,300 clones, 85% to 90% recorded once. The patients had surgically resected primary melanoma at risk of metastatic recurrence. The rearrangement joins TRBV19 to TRBJ2-1, with D unresolved. Sequenced input: melanoma tumor tissue. The TCR sequence derives from a human donor with melanoma. In DNA, the CDR3 is TGTGCCAGTGCCCGAGGAAATTTCAATGAGCAGTTCTTC. This gives the protein CASARGNFNEQFF. Combining the CDR3 with reference TRBV19 and TRBJ2-1 gives the whole variable domain DGGITQSPKYLFRKEGQNVTLSCEQNLNHDAMYWYRQDPGQGLRLIYYSQIVNDFQKGDIAEGYSVSREKKESFPLTVTSAQKNPTAFYLCASARGNFNEQFFGPGTRLTVL.